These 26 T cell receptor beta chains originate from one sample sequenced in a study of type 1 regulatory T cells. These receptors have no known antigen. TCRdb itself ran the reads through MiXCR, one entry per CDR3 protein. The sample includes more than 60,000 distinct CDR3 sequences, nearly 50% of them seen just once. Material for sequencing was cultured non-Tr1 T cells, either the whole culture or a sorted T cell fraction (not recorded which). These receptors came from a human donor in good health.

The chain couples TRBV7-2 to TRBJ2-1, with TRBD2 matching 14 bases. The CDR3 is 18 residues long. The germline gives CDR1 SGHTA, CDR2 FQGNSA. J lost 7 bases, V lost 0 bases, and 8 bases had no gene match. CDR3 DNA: TGTGCCAGCAGCTTAGCCCCCGGGACTAGCGGGAGAGGAAATGAGCAGTTCTTC. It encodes CASSLAPGTSGRGNEQFF.

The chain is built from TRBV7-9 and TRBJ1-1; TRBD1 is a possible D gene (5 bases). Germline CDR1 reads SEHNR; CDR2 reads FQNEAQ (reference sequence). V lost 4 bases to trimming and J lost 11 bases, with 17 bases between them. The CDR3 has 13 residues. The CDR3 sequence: CASSWGGPTGAFF. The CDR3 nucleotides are TGTGCCAGCAGCTGGGGGGGTCCGACGGGGGCTTTCTTT.

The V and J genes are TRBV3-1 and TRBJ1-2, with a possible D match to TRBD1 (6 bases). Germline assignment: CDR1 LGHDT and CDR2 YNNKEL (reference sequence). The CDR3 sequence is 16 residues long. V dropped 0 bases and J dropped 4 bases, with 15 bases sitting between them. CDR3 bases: TGTGCCAGCAGCCAAGATGGGGGCAGGAGGGGCTATGGCTACACCTTC. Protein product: CASSQDGGRRGYGYTF.

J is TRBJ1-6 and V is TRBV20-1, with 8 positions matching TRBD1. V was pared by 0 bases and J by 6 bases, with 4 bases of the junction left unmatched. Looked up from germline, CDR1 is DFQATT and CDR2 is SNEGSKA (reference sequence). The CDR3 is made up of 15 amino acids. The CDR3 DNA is TGCAGTGCTAGAGATCTGACAGGGGTTAATTCACCCCTCCACTTT. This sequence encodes CSARDLTGVNSPLHF.

CDR3 protein: CSASRDTQGGTQYF. DNA for the CDR3: TGCAGTGCTAGTCGGGACACACAAGGAGGGACCCAGTACTTC. The rearrangement joins TRBV20-1 to TRBJ2-5, with D perhaps TRBD1 (6 bases). Trimming stripped 3 bases from V and 7 bases from J, with 18 bases between. This CDR3 region has 14 residues. Germline CDR1 is DFQATT and CDR2 is SNEGSKA (reference sequence).

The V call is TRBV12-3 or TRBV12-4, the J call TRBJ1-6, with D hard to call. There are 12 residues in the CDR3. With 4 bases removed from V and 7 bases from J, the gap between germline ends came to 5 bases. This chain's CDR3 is CASSYRNSPLHF. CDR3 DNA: TGTGCCAGCAGTTATCGGAATTCACCCCTCCACTTT.

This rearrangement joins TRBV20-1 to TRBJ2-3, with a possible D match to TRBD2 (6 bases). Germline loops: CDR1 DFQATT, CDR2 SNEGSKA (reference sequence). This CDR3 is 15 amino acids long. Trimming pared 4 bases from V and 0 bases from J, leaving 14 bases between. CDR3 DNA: TGCAGTGCTAACGGGGGATACCAGAGCACAGATACGCAGTATTTT. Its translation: CSANGGYQSTDTQYF.

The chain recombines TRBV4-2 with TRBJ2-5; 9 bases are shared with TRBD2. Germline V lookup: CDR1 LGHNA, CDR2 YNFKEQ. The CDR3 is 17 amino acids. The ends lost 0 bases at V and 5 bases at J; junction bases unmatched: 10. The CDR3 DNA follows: TGTGCCAGCAGCCAAGATTCAGGCGGGGGGGCCCGGGAGACCCAGTACTTC. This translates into CASSQDSGGGARETQYF.

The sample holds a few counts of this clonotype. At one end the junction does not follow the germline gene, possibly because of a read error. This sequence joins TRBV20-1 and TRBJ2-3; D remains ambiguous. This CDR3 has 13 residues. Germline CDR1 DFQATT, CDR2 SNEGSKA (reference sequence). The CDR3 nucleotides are TGCAGTGCCAGAGGCGTGGGGACAGATACGCAGTATTTT. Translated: CSARGVGTDTQYF.

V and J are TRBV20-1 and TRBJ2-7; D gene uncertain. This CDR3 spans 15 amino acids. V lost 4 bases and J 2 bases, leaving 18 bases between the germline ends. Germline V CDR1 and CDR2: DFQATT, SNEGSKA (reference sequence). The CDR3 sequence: CSAKIIIRSPYEQYF. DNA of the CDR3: TGCAGTGCTAAGATCATAATTAGGAGCCCCTACGAGCAGTACTTC.

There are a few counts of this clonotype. As DNA, the CDR3 is TGTGCCAGCAGTTACAAGGAAGGTTCACCCCAGCATTTT. Amino acids: CASSYKEGSPQHF. This rearrangement joins TRBV6-5 to TRBJ1-5; no definite D call. Germline CDR1 MNHEY, CDR2 SVGAGI. V was trimmed by 2 bases and J by 10 bases, leaving 12 bases between them. This CDR3 has 13 residues.

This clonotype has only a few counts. The CDR3 region is CASSSGQGNTGELFF. The CDR3 bases are TGTGCCAGCAGCTCCGGACAGGGTAACACCGGGGAGCTGTTTTTT. The chain combines TRBV7-3 with TRBJ2-2; 8 bases align to TRBD1. The trim removed 4 bases at V and 2 bases at J, leaving 3 bases unmatched. This CDR3 has 15 amino acids. Germline values: CDR1 SGHTA, CDR2 FQGTGA.

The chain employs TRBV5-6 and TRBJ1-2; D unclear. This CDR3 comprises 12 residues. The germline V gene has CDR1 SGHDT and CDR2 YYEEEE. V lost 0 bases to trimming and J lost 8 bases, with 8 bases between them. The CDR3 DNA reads TGTGCCAGCAGCTTGGCGGACGGCGGCTACACCTTC. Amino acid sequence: CASSLADGGYTF.

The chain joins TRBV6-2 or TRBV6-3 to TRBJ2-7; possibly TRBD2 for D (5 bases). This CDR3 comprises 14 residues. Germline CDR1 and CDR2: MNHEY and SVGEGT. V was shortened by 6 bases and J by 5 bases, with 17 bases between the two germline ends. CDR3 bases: TGTGCCAGCAGAATGGATAGCGCTTCCAACGAGCAGTACTTC. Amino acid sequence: CASRMDSASNEQYF.

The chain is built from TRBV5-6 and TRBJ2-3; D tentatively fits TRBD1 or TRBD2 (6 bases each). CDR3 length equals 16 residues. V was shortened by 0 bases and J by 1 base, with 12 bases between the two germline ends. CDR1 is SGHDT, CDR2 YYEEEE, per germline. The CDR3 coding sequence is TGTGCCAGCAGCTTGGATAGGGGGGTCCGCACAGATACGCAGTATTTT. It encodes CASSLDRGVRTDTQYF. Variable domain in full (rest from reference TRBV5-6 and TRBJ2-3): DAGVTQSPTHLIKTRGQQVTLRCSPKSGHDTVSWYQQALGQGPQFIFQYYEEEERQRGNFPDRFSGHQFPNYSSELNVNALLLGDSALYLCASSLDRGVRTDTQYFGPGTRLTVL.

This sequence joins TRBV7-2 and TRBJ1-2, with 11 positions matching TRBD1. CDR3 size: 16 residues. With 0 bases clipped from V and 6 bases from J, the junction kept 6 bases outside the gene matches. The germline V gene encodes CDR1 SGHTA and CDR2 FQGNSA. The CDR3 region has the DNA TGTGCCAGCAGCTTAGCGAGAGGGACAGGGGGGGATGGCTACACCTTC. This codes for CASSLARGTGGDGYTF.

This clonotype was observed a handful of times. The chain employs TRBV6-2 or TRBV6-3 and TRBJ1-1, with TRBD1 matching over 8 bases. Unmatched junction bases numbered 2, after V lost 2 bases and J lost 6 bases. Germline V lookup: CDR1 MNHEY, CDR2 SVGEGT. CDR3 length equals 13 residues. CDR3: CASSYTGGAEAFF. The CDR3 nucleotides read TGTGCCAGCAGTTACACAGGGGGAGCTGAAGCTTTCTTT.

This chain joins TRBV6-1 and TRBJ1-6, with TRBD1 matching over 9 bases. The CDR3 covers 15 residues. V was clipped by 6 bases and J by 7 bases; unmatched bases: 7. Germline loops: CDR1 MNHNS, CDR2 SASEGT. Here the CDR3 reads CASRPGQGNNSPLHF. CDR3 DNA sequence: TGTGCCAGCAGACCGGGACAGGGAAACAATTCACCCCTCCACTTT.

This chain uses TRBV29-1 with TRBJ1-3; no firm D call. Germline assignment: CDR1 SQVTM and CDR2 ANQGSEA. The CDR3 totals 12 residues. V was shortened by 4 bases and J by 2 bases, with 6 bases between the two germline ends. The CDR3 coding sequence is TGCAGCGTTGGGACCGCTGGAAACACCATATATTTT. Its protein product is CSVGTAGNTIYF.

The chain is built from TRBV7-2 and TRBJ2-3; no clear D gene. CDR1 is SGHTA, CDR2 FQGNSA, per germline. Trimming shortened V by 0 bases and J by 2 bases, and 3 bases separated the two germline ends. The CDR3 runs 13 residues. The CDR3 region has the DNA TGTGCCAGCAGCTTAGCTCCCACAGATACGCAGTATTTT. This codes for CASSLAPTDTQYF.

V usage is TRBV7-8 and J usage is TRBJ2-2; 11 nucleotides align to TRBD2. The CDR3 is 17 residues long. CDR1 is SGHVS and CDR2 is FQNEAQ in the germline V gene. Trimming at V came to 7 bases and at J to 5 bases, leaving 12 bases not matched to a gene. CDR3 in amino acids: CASIPGTSGGVTGELFF. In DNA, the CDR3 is TGTGCCAGCATTCCGGGGACTAGCGGCGGTGTGACCGGGGAGCTGTTTTTT.

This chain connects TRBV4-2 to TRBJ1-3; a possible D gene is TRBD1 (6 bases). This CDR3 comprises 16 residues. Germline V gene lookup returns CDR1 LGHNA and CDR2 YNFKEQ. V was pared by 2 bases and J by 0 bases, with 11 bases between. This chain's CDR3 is CASSQMDSLSGNTIYF. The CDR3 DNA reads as TGTGCCAGCAGCCAAATGGACAGCCTCTCTGGAAACACCATATATTTT.

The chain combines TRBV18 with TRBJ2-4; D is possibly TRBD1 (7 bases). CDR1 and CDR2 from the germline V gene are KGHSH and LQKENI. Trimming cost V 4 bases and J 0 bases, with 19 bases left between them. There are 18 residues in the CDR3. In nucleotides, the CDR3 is TGTGCCAGCTCACTAGACAGGGCCGGGAGTTTAGCCAAAAACATTCAGTACTTC. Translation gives CASSLDRAGSLAKNIQYF.

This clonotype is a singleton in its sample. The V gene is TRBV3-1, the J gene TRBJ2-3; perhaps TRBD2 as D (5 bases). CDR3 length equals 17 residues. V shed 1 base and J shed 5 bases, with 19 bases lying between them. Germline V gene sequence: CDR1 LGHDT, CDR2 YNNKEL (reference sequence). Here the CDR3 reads CASSQGRSTGKGDTQYF. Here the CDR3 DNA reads TGTGCCAGCAGCCAAGGAAGGTCAACGGGGAAGGGAGATACGCAGTATTTT.

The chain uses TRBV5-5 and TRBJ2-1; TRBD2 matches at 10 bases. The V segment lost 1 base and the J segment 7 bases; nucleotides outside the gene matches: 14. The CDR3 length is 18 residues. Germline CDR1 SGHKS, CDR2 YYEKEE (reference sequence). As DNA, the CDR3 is TGTGCCAGCAGCTTGTGGAAAGCGAGCGGGGGGGCTTGGAATGAGCAGTTCTTC. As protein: CASSLWKASGGAWNEQFF.

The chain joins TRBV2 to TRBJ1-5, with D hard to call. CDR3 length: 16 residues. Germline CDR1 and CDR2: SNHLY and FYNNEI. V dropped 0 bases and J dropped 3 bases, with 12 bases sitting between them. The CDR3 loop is CASSEALKQINQPQHF. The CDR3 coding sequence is TGTGCCAGCAGTGAAGCGCTTAAACAGATCAATCAGCCCCAGCATTTT.